This paragraph reports one T cell receptor beta chain. The antigen is undetermined. This record comes from a study of shared clonotypes between healthy human individuals. Background on the study: Researchers assigned three CD4 naive, three CD4 memory, two CD8 naive and one CD8 memory plate to each donor.

Only in-frame clones appear in the TCRdb table, and some are missing; sequencing was by immunoSEQ multiplex PCR. This table has 2 million to 2.5 million clones, approximately 93% appearing once. Overall study findings and caveats: Clonotypes not shared had lower generation probabilities than those common to all four donors.

The material sequenced was naive CD4+ T cells from PBMCs. Subset in this sample: CD45RA+ positively selected. The receptor was derived from a man aged 18-30 years in good health. Some clones in this sample may be carry-over from other donors' samples.

In DNA form, the CDR3 reads TGTGCCAGCACCCTTGAAGTAATCGGGCGGAGTGCTTTCTTT. Translated: CASTLEVIGRSAFF. The chain joins TRBV7-8 to TRBJ1-1, with no clear D. Looked up from germline, CDR1 is SGHVS and CDR2 is FQNEAQ. V dropped 7 bases and J dropped 11 bases, with 23 bases sitting between them. This CDR3 has 14 amino acids.